Below are 4 T cell receptor beta chains sequenced from a single sample in a study of blood T cell repertoires in COVID-19. Libraries were prepared by immunoSEQ multiplex PCR; TCRdb keeps only in-frame clonotypes and omits some of them. The sample records 110,000 to 150,000 clones, approximately 85% being singletons. The sequencing sample was made of peripheral blood. The receptors were gathered from a man between 45 and 60 years old with acute or convalescent COVID-19.

The chain couples TRBV3-1 (or the pseudogene TRBV3-2) to TRBJ2-7, with D uncertain. V dropped 7 bases and J dropped 7 bases, with 11 bases sitting between them. Germline V lookup: CDR1 LGHDT, CDR2 YNNKEL (reference sequence). The CDR3 extends over 11 amino acids. Here the CDR3 reads CASTNSREQYF. The CDR3 DNA reads TGTGCCAGCACAAACTCTCGGGAGCAGTACTTC.

The CDR3 DNA reads TGTGCCAGCAGTTTATCGTACCAGGTCTTTGGCAATGAGCAGTTCTTC. Translation gives CASSLSYQVFGNEQFF. The V gene is TRBV27, the J gene TRBJ2-1; no definite D call. The CDR3 extends over 16 amino acids. Trimming took off 0 bases at V and 6 bases at J, with 15 bases between the two ends. Germline V gene lookup returns CDR1 MNHEY and CDR2 SMNVEV (reference sequence).

The CDR3 reads CAWSEGAQPQHF. The CDR3 nucleotides are TGTGCCTGGTCCGAGGGGGCTCAGCCCCAGCATTTT. The V call is TRBV30, the J call TRBJ1-5, with 7 bases aligning to TRBD1. Germline V gene lookup returns CDR1 GTSNPN and CDR2 SVGIG (reference sequence). This CDR3 comprises 12 residues. V shed 5 bases, J shed 6 bases, and the junction held 4 bases outside the gene matches.

The V and J genes are TRBV5-8 and TRBJ1-1; no clear D. The CDR3 runs to 14 residues. V lost 0 bases and J 6 bases, leaving 12 bases between the germline ends. Germline CDR1 SGHTS, CDR2 YDEGEE. DNA of the CDR3: TGTGCCAGCAGCTTGGTTCGTGAGGTCCCTGAAGCTTTCTTT. It specifies CASSLVREVPEAFF.